The T cell receptor (beta chain) described here comes from a study of T cell changes during pregnancy in multiple sclerosis. Only in-frame clones appear in the TCRdb table, and some are missing; sequencing was by immunoSEQ multiplex PCR. The sample lists 55,000 to 95,000 clones, roughly nine tenths seen once, with roughly 2.1% in the top ten. The sample consisted of peripheral blood, taken in the second trimester of pregnancy. The receptor was derived from a female donor in good health, enrolled as a control in a pregnancy study.

In DNA, the CDR3 is TGTGCCAGCAGCGGATCACAGGGCCAGGGCAATGAGCAGTTCTTC. Translation: CASSGSQGQGNEQFF. The V call is TRBV9, the J call TRBJ2-1; a weak D match, TRBD1 (6 bases). V lost 3 bases to trimming and J lost 6 bases, with 16 bases between them. The CDR3 has 15 residues. The germline gives CDR1 SGDLS, CDR2 YYNGEE.